These 15 T cell receptor beta chains originate from one sample sequenced in a study of blood T cell repertoires in COVID-19. The protocol was immunoSEQ multiplex PCR, while the TCRdb copy is restricted to in-frame clones and leaves out a portion. In the table there are about 200,000 clones, approximately 89% of which are singletons. Sequencing was carried out using peripheral blood. Source of these receptors: a woman between 40 and 50 years old with acute or convalescent COVID-19.

The chain has TRBV6-2 or TRBV6-3 and TRBJ1-2, with D tentatively TRBD1 (6 bases). This CDR3 is built from 16 residues. Per the germline V gene, CDR1 is MNHEY and CDR2 is SVGEGT. The germline V and J ends were trimmed by 2 bases and 1 base, with 14 bases remaining between them. In DNA, the CDR3 is TGTGCCAGCAGTTACGACATCGGACAGCTTAACTATGGCTACACCTTC. Translated: CASSYDIGQLNYGYTF.

The J gene is TRBJ1-2, the V gene TRBV7-2; 9 bases are a match to TRBD1. The CDR3 is 14 residues long. Germline CDR1 SGHTA, CDR2 FQGNSA. The V segment lost 2 bases and the J segment 7 bases; nucleotides outside the gene matches: 5. The CDR3, as DNA: TGTGCCAGCAGCTTACTCGGACAGGGGAGTGGCTACACCTTC. It translates to CASSLLGQGSGYTF.

The chain carries TRBV19 and TRBJ1-2; D is uncertain. Per germline, CDR1 LNHDA and CDR2 SQIVND (reference sequence). Trimming took 2 bases from V and 1 from J, leaving 8 bases between them. The CDR3 runs 14 residues. CDR3 nucleotides: TGTGCCAGTAGTATATCTCGGGGTAACTATGGCTACACCTTC. Amino acids: CASSISRGNYGYTF.

The rearrangement links TRBV4-1 to TRBJ1-5; D is ambiguous. The CDR3 is 15 residues long. Per the germline V gene, CDR1 is MGHRA and CDR2 is YSYEKL. Trimming pared 3 bases from V and 5 bases from J, leaving 14 bases between. The chain's CDR3 is CASSQVGDGDQPQHF. CDR3 in DNA: TGCGCCAGCAGCCAGGTGGGCGACGGGGATCAGCCCCAGCATTTT.

The chain recombines TRBV4-1 with TRBJ1-4; 7 bases are a match to TRBD1. CDR3 length equals 18 residues. Looked up from germline, CDR1 is MGHRA and CDR2 is YSYEKL. J lost 6 bases, V lost 0 bases, and 13 bases had no gene match. CDR3 bases: TGCGCCAGCAGCCAAGATCTTTCAACTATGGGGACAGATGAAAAACTGTTTTTT. Translated: CASSQDLSTMGTDEKLFF.

This clone was found a few times. This chain uses TRBV18 with TRBJ1-2; 9 nucleotides match TRBD1. The CDR3 runs 16 residues. Germline trimming cut 7 bases from V and 8 bases from J; bases unmatched to any gene: 17. The germline V gene has CDR1 KGHSH and CDR2 LQKENI. DNA for the CDR3: TGTGCCAGCTACAAATTTCCGGGACAGGGTGTCGAAGGCTACACCTTC. Translated: CASYKFPGQGVEGYTF.

The chain uses TRBV19 and TRBJ1-2; 12 bases are a match to TRBD1. Germline V gene lookup returns CDR1 LNHDA and CDR2 SQIVND (reference sequence). V lost 5 bases, J lost 4 bases, and 8 bases stayed unmatched. The CDR3 contains 16 residues. CDR3 DNA sequence: TGTGCCAGTAGTCTCGGGACAGGGGGCCTTCTCTATGGCTACACCTTC. Translated: CASSLGTGGLLYGYTF.

V and J are TRBV3-1 (or the pseudogene TRBV3-2) and TRBJ1-2; 7 positions match TRBD1. The V segment lost 7 bases and the J segment 5 bases; nucleotides outside the gene matches: 4. The CDR3 runs 12 residues. The V gene's germline CDR1 is LGHDT and CDR2 YNNKEL (reference sequence). CDR3 protein: CASNQGGYGYTF. The CDR3, as DNA: TGTGCCAGCAACCAGGGGGGATATGGCTACACCTTC.

This clone was observed a handful of times. The rearrangement joins TRBV3-1 (or the pseudogene TRBV3-2) to TRBJ1-5; 10 bases map to TRBD1. With V trimmed by 4 bases and J by 3 bases, 3 bases remained unmatched. The CDR3 is 15 residues long. Per germline, CDR1 LGHDT and CDR2 YNNKEL (reference sequence). The CDR3 region has the DNA TGTGCCAGCAGCCCGGGACAGGGGATCAATCAGCCCCAGCATTTT. It translates to CASSPGQGINQPQHF.

The chain recombines TRBV6-1 with TRBJ2-3; TRBD2 agrees at 11 bases. Germline CDR1 reads MNHNS; CDR2 reads SASEGT. This CDR3 has 16 amino acids. Trimming at V came to 2 bases and at J to 6 bases, leaving 7 bases not matched to a gene. This CDR3 is CASSERPSGGWDTQYF. The CDR3 coding sequence is TGTGCCAGCAGTGAAAGGCCTAGCGGGGGGTGGGATACGCAGTATTTT.

This clone came up once. The junction and the germline gene differ at one end; a read error may be behind it. V is TRBV27 and J is TRBJ2-2; 9 bases map to TRBD1. This CDR3 spans 17 amino acids. Looked up from germline, CDR1 is MNHEY and CDR2 is SMNVEV (reference sequence). The chain's CDR3 is CASTKDRGVSNTRELFF. In DNA, the CDR3 is TGTGCCAGCACCAAAGACAGGGGGGTGTCGAACACCAGGGAGCTGTTTTTT.

V gene TRBV6-5 combines with J gene TRBJ1-1, with 10 bases lining up with TRBD1. Germline V gives CDR1 MNHEY, CDR2 SVGAGI. The ends lost 6 bases at V and 6 bases at J; junction bases unmatched: 7. There are 14 residues in the CDR3. The CDR3 DNA reads TGTGCCAGCAGGGAGGGACAGGGGTTCGCTGAAGCTTTCTTT. Translation gives CASREGQGFAEAFF.

V usage is TRBV12-5 and J usage is TRBJ1-4; TRBD1 might be the D (5 bases). In germline, CDR1 is LGHNT, CDR2 FRNRAP. Trimming took off 4 bases at V and 8 bases at J, with 17 bases between the two ends. The CDR3 runs 15 residues. DNA for the CDR3: TGTGCTAGTGGTTCCACGGGACTCCGAGGGGAAAAACTGTTTTTT. It is translated as CASGSTGLRGEKLFF.

The chain's CDR3 is CASSLVGQGSETQYF. The CDR3 DNA reads TGTGCCAGCAGCTTGGTGGGACAGGGATCGGAGACCCAGTACTTC. The chain combines TRBV5-4 with TRBJ2-5; 9 positions match TRBD1. The germline CDR1 and CDR2 sequences are SGHNT and YYREEE (reference sequence). J gave up 5 bases and V 0 bases, and 5 bases lay outside the gene matches. The CDR3 contains 15 residues.

The CDR3 DNA reads TGCGCCAGCAGCCCTCTAGCGGGGGGCTACGAGCAGTACGTC. Protein product: CASSPLAGGYEQYV. The chain has TRBV4-1 and TRBJ2-7, with TRBD2 matching 11 bases. The CDR3 covers 14 residues. CDR1 MGHRA and CDR2 YSYEKL come from the germline V gene. With 4 bases clipped from V and 3 bases from J, the junction kept 2 bases outside the gene matches.